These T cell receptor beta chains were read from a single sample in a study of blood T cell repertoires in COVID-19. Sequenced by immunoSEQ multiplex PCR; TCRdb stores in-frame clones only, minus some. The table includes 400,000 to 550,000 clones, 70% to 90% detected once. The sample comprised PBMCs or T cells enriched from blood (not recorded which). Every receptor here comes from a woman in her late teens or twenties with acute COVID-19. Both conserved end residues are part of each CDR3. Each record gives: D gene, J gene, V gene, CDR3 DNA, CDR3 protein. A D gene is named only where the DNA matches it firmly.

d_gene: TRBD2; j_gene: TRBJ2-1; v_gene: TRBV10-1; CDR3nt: TGCGCCAGCACCACACCGGGGAGGGCCAGGCCCGGGTTCTTC; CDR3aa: CASTTPGRARPGFF
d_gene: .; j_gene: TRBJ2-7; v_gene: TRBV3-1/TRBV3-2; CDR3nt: TGTGCCAGCAGCCAAGTCCCGGACAACGAGCAGTACTTC; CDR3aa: CASSQVPDNEQYF
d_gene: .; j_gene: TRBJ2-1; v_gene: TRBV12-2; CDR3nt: TGTGCAAGTCGCTTAGCACGTCTAGCGGGAGGGGGTGGCAATGAGCAGTTCTTC; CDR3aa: CASRLARLAGGGGNEQFF
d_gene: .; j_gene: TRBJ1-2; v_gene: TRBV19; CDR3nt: TGTGCCAGTAGTATTAGGACTACTATTACTACCTATGGCTACACCTTC; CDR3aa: CASSIRTTITTYGYTF
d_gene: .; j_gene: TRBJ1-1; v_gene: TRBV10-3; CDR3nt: TGTGCCATCAGTGAGTCGAACGGGGGAGCTTTCTTT; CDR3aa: CAISESNGGAFF
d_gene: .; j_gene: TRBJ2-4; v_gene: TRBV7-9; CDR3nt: TGTGCCAGCAGCTTGGATACAGGGAAAAACATTCAGTACTTC; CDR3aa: CASSLDTGKNIQYF
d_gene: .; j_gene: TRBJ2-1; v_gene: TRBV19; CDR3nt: TGTGCCAGTAGTATGGGTGGTCTTAGGGGCGCCTCCTACAATGAGCAGTTCTTC; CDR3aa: CASSMGGLRGASYNEQFF
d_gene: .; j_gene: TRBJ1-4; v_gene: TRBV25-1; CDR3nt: TGTGCCAGCAGTGAGCTGCGAGGAACTAATGAAAAACTGTTTTTT; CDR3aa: CASSELRGTNEKLFF
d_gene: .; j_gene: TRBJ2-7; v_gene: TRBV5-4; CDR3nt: TGTGCCAGCAGCTTGGTGGGCAGCAACGAGCAGTACTTC; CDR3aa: CASSLVGSNEQYF
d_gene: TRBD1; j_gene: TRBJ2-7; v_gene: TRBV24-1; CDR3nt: TGTGCCACCAGCCCGGGACAGGGGGAATGGGAGCAGTACTTC; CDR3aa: CATSPGQGEWEQYF
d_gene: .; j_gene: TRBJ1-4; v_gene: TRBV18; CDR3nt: TGTGCCAGCTCACCACCAAAGACAGGATGGGATGAAAAACTGTTTTTT; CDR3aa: CASSPPKTGWDEKLFF
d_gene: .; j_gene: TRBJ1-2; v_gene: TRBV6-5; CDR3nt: TGTGCCAGCAGTTACATCGGAGGGAACTATGGCTACACCTTC; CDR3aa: CASSYIGGNYGYTF
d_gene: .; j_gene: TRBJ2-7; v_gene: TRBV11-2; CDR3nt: TGTGCCAGCAGCTTTCGAGGTCTGGGTGAGCAGTACTTC; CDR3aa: CASSFRGLGEQYF